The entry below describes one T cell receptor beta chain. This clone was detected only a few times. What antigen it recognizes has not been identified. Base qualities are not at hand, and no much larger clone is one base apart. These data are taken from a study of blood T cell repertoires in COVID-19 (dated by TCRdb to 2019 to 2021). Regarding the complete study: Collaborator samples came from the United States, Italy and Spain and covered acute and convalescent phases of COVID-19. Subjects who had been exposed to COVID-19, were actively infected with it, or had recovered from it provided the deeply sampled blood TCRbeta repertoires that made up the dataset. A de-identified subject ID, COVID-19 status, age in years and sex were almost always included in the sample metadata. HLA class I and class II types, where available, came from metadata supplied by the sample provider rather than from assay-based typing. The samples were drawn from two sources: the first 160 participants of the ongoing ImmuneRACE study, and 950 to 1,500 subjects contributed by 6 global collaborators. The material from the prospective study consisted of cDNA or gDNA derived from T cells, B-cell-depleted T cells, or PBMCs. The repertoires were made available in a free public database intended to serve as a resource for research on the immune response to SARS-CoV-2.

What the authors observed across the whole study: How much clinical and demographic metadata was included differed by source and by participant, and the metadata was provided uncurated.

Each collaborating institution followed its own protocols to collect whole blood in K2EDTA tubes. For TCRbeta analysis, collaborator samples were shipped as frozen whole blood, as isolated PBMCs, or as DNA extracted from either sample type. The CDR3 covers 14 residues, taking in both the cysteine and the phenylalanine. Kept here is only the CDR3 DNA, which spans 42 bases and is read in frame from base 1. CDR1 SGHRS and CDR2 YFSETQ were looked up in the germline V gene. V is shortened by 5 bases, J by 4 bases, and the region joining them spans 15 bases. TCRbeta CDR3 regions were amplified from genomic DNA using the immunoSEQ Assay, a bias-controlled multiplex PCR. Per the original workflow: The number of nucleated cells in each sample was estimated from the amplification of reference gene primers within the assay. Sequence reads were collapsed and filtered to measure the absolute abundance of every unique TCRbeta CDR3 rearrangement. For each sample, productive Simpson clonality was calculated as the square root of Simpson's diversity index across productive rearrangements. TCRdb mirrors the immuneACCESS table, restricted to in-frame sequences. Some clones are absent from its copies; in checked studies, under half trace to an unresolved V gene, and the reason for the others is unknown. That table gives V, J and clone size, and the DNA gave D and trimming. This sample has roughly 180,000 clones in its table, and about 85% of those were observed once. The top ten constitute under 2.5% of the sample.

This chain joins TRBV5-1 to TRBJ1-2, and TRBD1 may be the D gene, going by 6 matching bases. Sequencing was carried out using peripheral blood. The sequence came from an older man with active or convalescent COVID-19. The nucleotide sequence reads TGCGCCAGCAGTACGACAGGTGACGGCTATGGCTACACCTTC. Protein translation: CASSTTGDGYGYTF.